This is a list of T cell receptor beta chains from one sample in a study of T cells in Graves' hyperthyroidism and ophthalmopathy. TCRdb ran MiXCR on the multiplex PCR reads and lists one entry per CDR3 protein. Of 650,000 to 700,000 distinct CDR3 sequences listed, 17% are singletons. The sequenced material came from blood. Receptor source: a man aged 45-65 years with Graves' hyperthyroidism. The CDR3 runs from the conserved cysteine through the conserved F or W. The D gene is left open where the match is weak. Clone size appears in some rows only: once, few, many, or a class for an expanded clone.

V gene: TRBV6-1; J gene: TRBJ2-5; CDR3 length: 14; clone size: few; D gene: -; CDR3 protein: CASRKYRVRETQYF; CDR3 DNA: TGTGCCAGCAGGAAATACAGGGTTCGGGAGACCCAGTACTTC
V gene: TRBV7-2; J gene: TRBJ2-3; CDR3 length: 17; clone size: few; D gene: TRBD2; CDR3 protein: CASSLMSGGTNTDTQYF; CDR3 DNA: TGTGCCAGCAGCTTAATGAGCGGTGGGACTAACACAGATACGCAGTATTTT
V gene: TRBV6-2/TRBV6-3; J gene: TRBJ2-4; CDR3 length: 15; clone size: many; D gene: TRBD1; CDR3 protein: CASSYGTGAKNIQYF; CDR3 DNA: TGTGCCAGCAGTTACGGGACAGGGGCAAAAAACATTCAGTACTTC
V gene: TRBV20-1; J gene: TRBJ2-3; CDR3 length: 13; clone size: -; D gene: -; CDR3 protein: CSARGPLGDTQYF; CDR3 DNA: TGCAGTGCCCGCGGACCCCTCGGAGATACGCAGTATTTT
V gene: TRBV5-1; J gene: TRBJ1-2; CDR3 length: 16; clone size: many; D gene: -; CDR3 protein: CASSRRTDTRTYGYTF; CDR3 DNA: TGCGCCAGCAGCCGTCGAACAGACACTAGGACCTATGGCTACACCTTC
V gene: TRBV5-1; J gene: TRBJ1-4; CDR3 length: 15; clone size: few; D gene: -; CDR3 protein: CASSLAGSSNEKLFF; CDR3 DNA: TGCGCCAGCAGCTTGGCCGGGAGTTCTAATGAAAAACTGTTTTTT
V gene: TRBV18; J gene: TRBJ2-1; CDR3 length: 15; clone size: few; D gene: -; CDR3 protein: CASSPSLGGTDEQFF; CDR3 DNA: TGTGCCAGCTCACCGAGTCTCGGGGGTACGGATGAGCAGTTCTTC
V gene: TRBV5-1; J gene: TRBJ1-1; CDR3 length: 15; clone size: -; D gene: -; CDR3 protein: CASSSKGQLNTEAFF; CDR3 DNA: TGCGCCAGCAGCAGTAAAGGACAGCTAAACACTGAAGCTTTCTTT
V gene: TRBV27; J gene: TRBJ1-2; CDR3 length: 13; clone size: many; D gene: -; CDR3 protein: CASTRGTNYGYTF; CDR3 DNA: TGTGCCAGCACTAGGGGAACTAACTATGGCTACACCTTC
V gene: TRBV10-3; J gene: TRBJ1-2; CDR3 length: 15; clone size: few; D gene: TRBD1; CDR3 protein: CAISESPRQGEGYTF; CDR3 DNA: TGTGCCATCAGTGAGTCACCCCGACAGGGAGAGGGCTACACCTTC
V gene: TRBV7-2; J gene: TRBJ2-5; CDR3 length: 16; clone size: many; D gene: TRBD1; CDR3 protein: CASSQPAQGVQETQYF; CDR3 DNA: TGTGCCAGCAGCCAACCGGCACAGGGGGTGCAAGAGACCCAGTACTTC
V gene: TRBV11-2; J gene: TRBJ2-1; CDR3 length: 15; clone size: many; D gene: TRBD2; CDR3 protein: CASSLRLADGNEQFF; CDR3 DNA: TGTGCCAGCAGCTTAAGACTAGCGGATGGGAATGAGCAGTTCTTC
V gene: TRBV28; J gene: TRBJ1-1; CDR3 length: 14; clone size: few; D gene: TRBD1; CDR3 protein: CASNLTGANTEAFF; CDR3 DNA: TGTGCCAGCAATTTGACAGGGGCGAACACTGAAGCTTTCTTT
V gene: TRBV7-9; J gene: TRBJ1-1; CDR3 length: 18; clone size: -; D gene: -; CDR3 protein: CASSLEVRWESTNTEAFF; CDR3 DNA: TGTGCCAGCAGCTTAGAGGTCAGGTGGGAGTCGACGAACACTGAAGCTTTCTTT
V gene: TRBV5-1; J gene: TRBJ2-3; CDR3 length: 14; clone size: many; D gene: TRBD2; CDR3 protein: CASSPIAGEDTQYF; CDR3 DNA: TGCGCCAGCAGTCCCATAGCGGGAGAGGATACGCAGTATTTT
V gene: TRBV27; J gene: TRBJ2-3; CDR3 length: 13; clone size: -; D gene: TRBD1; CDR3 protein: CASSLVDRDTQYF; CDR3 DNA: TGTGCCAGCAGCTTAGTGGACAGGGATACGCAGTATTTT
V gene: TRBV5-1; J gene: TRBJ2-7; CDR3 length: 14; clone size: few; D gene: -; CDR3 protein: CASSLVVSNYEQYF; CDR3 DNA: TGCGCCAGCAGCTTGGTAGTAAGTAACTACGAGCAGTACTTC
V gene: TRBV11-2; J gene: TRBJ2-1; CDR3 length: 16; clone size: -; D gene: -; CDR3 protein: CASSSLRGRERNEQFF; CDR3 DNA: TGTGCCAGCAGCTCGCTGAGGGGGCGGGAGAGGAATGAGCAGTTCTTC
V gene: TRBV5-1; J gene: TRBJ1-6; CDR3 length: 15; clone size: many; D gene: TRBD1; CDR3 protein: CASSPMGQTNSPLHF; CDR3 DNA: TGCGCCAGCAGCCCGATGGGACAGACAAATTCACCCCTCCACTTT
V gene: TRBV7-9; J gene: TRBJ1-1; CDR3 length: 15; clone size: many; D gene: TRBD1; CDR3 protein: CASSGQGGYNTEAFF; CDR3 DNA: TGTGCCAGCAGCGGACAGGGGGGCTACAACACTGAAGCTTTCTTT
V gene: TRBV20-1; J gene: TRBJ2-7; CDR3 length: 12; clone size: few; D gene: -; CDR3 protein: CSAPLGGHEQYF; CDR3 DNA: TGCAGTGCCCCTTTAGGGGGGCACGAGCAGTACTTC
V gene: TRBV30; J gene: TRBJ2-5; CDR3 length: 14; clone size: -; D gene: TRBD2; CDR3 protein: CAWSRRGGQVTQYF; CDR3 DNA: TGTGCCTGGAGCCGCCGGGGGGGCCAAGTGACCCAGTACTTC
V gene: TRBV28; J gene: TRBJ2-7; CDR3 length: 15; clone size: once; D gene: -; CDR3 protein: CASSFPALGEYEQYF; CDR3 DNA: TGTGCCAGCAGTTTTCCAGCCCTCGGAGAATACGAGCAGTACTTC
V gene: TRBV7-9; J gene: TRBJ1-1; CDR3 length: 18; clone size: few; D gene: -; CDR3 protein: CASSSPTPPTGLGTEAFF; CDR3 DNA: TGTGCCAGCAGCTCACCAACCCCCCCGACAGGATTAGGCACTGAAGCTTTCTTT
V gene: TRBV19; J gene: TRBJ1-2; CDR3 length: 14; clone size: -; D gene: -; CDR3 protein: CASSIPTGLGGYTF; CDR3 DNA: TGTGCCAGTAGTATCCCGACCGGCTTAGGGGGCTACACCTTC
V gene: TRBV10-3; J gene: TRBJ2-7; CDR3 length: 15; clone size: many; D gene: TRBD1; CDR3 protein: CAISGQGVSSYEQYF; CDR3 DNA: TGTGCCATCAGTGGACAGGGGGTTAGCTCCTACGAGCAGTACTTC
V gene: TRBV20-1; J gene: TRBJ2-7; CDR3 length: 14; clone size: -; D gene: -; CDR3 protein: CSARVRESSYEQYF; CDR3 DNA: TGCAGTGCTAGAGTTCGGGAAAGCTCCTACGAGCAGTACTTC
V gene: TRBV5-1; J gene: TRBJ2-5; CDR3 length: 14; clone size: many; D gene: -; CDR3 protein: CASSLDPPLETQYF; CDR3 DNA: TGCGCCAGCAGCTTGGACCCTCCACTAGAGACCCAGTACTTC
V gene: TRBV7-2; J gene: TRBJ2-5; CDR3 length: 13; clone size: many; D gene: -; CDR3 protein: CASSPDRPETQYF; CDR3 DNA: TGTGCCAGCAGCCCCGACCGGCCCGAGACCCAGTACTTC
V gene: TRBV11-2; J gene: TRBJ1-2; CDR3 length: 10; clone size: many; D gene: -; CDR3 protein: CASSFYGYTF; CDR3 DNA: TGTGCCAGCAGCTTCTATGGCTACACCTTC
V gene: TRBV28; J gene: TRBJ2-7; CDR3 length: 12; clone size: few; D gene: TRBD2; CDR3 protein: CASTLRGGGQYF; CDR3 DNA: TGTGCCAGCACCCTCCGGGGGGGGGGGCAGTACTTC
V gene: TRBV12-3/TRBV12-4; J gene: TRBJ2-1; CDR3 length: 15; clone size: many; D gene: TRBD2; CDR3 protein: CASTPGLRESDEQFF; CDR3 DNA: TGTGCCAGCACCCCCGGCTTGCGGGAGAGTGATGAGCAGTTCTTC
V gene: TRBV5-1; J gene: TRBJ1-6; CDR3 length: 14; clone size: many; D gene: -; CDR3 protein: CASSLRTDNSPLHF; CDR3 DNA: TGCGCCAGCAGCTTGAGGACAGATAATTCACCCCTCCACTTT
V gene: TRBV12-3/TRBV12-4; J gene: TRBJ1-1; CDR3 length: 13; clone size: many; D gene: -; CDR3 protein: CASSFSRGTEAFF; CDR3 DNA: TGTGCCAGCAGTTTCTCCCGGGGTACTGAAGCTTTCTTT
V gene: TRBV5-5; J gene: TRBJ1-1; CDR3 length: 15; clone size: -; D gene: -; CDR3 protein: CASSLASHRNTEAFF; CDR3 DNA: TGTGCCAGCAGCTTGGCCTCACACCGGAACACTGAAGCTTTCTTT